These 32 T cell receptor beta chains share one sample of origin, sequenced in a study of a mutant IDH1 vaccine in newly diagnosed glioma. Sequencing was performed with immunoSEQ multiplex PCR; in TCRdb, only in-frame clones are kept and a portion is missing. The data show 30,000 to 40,000 clones, with 81% seen just once and about 5% held by the top ten. Their antigens remain unidentified. The time point denotes: week 23, last vaccination. Doses of 300 ug of mutant IDH1 20-mer peptide were given with topical imiquimod. The material sequenced was PBMCs, taken from a glioma patient whose treatment included an IDH1 peptide vaccine. The source is a man aged 40-49 years with glioma.

V and J are TRBV11-2 and TRBJ2-7; TRBD1 matches 8 bases. Looked up from germline, CDR1 is SGHAT and CDR2 is FQNNGV. The CDR3 has 13 residues. V gave up 11 bases and J gave up 7 bases; unmatched junction bases: 13. CDR3 sequence reads: CACDGQGAGEQYF. CDR3 DNA: TGTGCCTGCGATGGGCAGGGGGCCGGGGAGCAGTACTTC.

The gene calls are TRBV11-2 and TRBJ2-1; 8 bases map to TRBD2. The length of the CDR3 is 18 residues. With 5 bases clipped from V and 8 bases from J, the junction kept 20 bases outside the gene matches. Germline loops: CDR1 SGHAT, CDR2 FQNNGV. This chain's CDR3 is CASSLAPVTGGSRDEQFF. CDR3 coding DNA: TGTGCCAGCAGCCTAGCCCCGGTAACGGGGGGGTCGAGGGATGAGCAGTTCTTC.

This clone was seen only once. The rearrangement uses TRBV11-2 and TRBJ2-5, with D possibly being TRBD2 (5 bases). CDR3 length: 15 amino acids. Germline-derived CDR1 and CDR2 are SGHAT and FQNNGV. V shed 5 bases and J shed 5 bases, with 18 bases lying between them. The CDR3 region has the DNA TGTGCCAGCAGCCCGGGTGGACCGACGGGGGAGACCCAGTACTTC. Encoded protein: CASSPGGPTGETQYF.

This clone occurred a few times. The chain links TRBV27 to TRBJ1-1; tentatively, D is TRBD1 (5 bases). Germline V lookup: CDR1 MNHEY, CDR2 SMNVEV (reference sequence). The germline V and J ends were trimmed by 2 bases and 0 bases, with 10 bases remaining between them. This CDR3 has 15 amino acids. For the CDR3, the DNA is TGTGCCAGCAGTTTAGCGGCAGGGATGAACACTGAAGCTTTCTTT. The encoded protein is CASSLAAGMNTEAFF.

The chain employs TRBV6-5 and TRBJ2-7; tentatively, D is TRBD2 (6 bases). Trimming removed 1 base from V and 4 bases from J, with 14 bases in between. Germline CDR1 reads MNHEY; CDR2 reads SVGAGI. The CDR3 runs to 15 residues. CDR3 region: CASSYFGGFGYEQYF. The CDR3 DNA reads TGTGCCAGCAGTTACTTCGGGGGTTTCGGGTACGAGCAGTACTTC.

The J gene is TRBJ2-7, the V gene TRBV7-2, with no clear D. Germline CDR1 SGHTA, CDR2 FQGNSA. The CDR3 covers 15 residues. Trimming took 0 bases from V and 0 from J, leaving 9 bases between them. CDR3 loop: CASSLAPGLSYEQYF. The CDR3 nucleotides are TGTGCCAGCAGCTTAGCACCAGGTCTCTCCTACGAGCAGTACTTC.

V gene TRBV6-5 combines with J gene TRBJ2-5; a weak D match, TRBD1 (6 bases). The CDR3 contains 14 residues. Trimming stripped 4 bases from V and 5 bases from J, with 14 bases between. Germline V lookup: CDR1 MNHEY, CDR2 SVGAGI. CDR3 protein: CASSSRPTGETQYF. In nucleotides, the CDR3 is TGTGCCAGCAGTTCCCGACCGACAGGCGAGACCCAGTACTTC.

The chain couples TRBV25-1 to TRBJ2-7; 7 nucleotides line up with TRBD1. The ends lost 3 bases at V and 1 base at J; junction bases unmatched: 9. The CDR3 is 16 amino acids. Germline-derived CDR1 and CDR2 are MGHDK and SYGVNS. This CDR3 is CASSDIGRGYSYEQYF. Here the CDR3 DNA reads TGTGCCAGCAGTGACATTGGCAGGGGGTATTCCTACGAGCAGTACTTC.

The V and J genes are TRBV5-1 and TRBJ1-2; 8 positions agree with TRBD1. The junction had 8 bases not matched to a gene; V was cut back by 0 bases and J by 4 bases. The CDR3 length is 16 residues. Germline V lookup: CDR1 SGHRS, CDR2 YFSETQ. The chain's CDR3 is CASSLDGQGSGYGYTF. The CDR3 nucleotides read TGCGCCAGCAGCTTGGATGGACAGGGATCTGGCTATGGCTACACCTTC.

This clone has only one observation. The J gene is TRBJ1-2, the V gene TRBV7-6; D gene uncertain. V lost 5 bases and J lost 8, with 3 bases in between. Germline loops: CDR1 SGHVS, CDR2 FNYEAQ. The CDR3 is 9 amino acids. CDR3 nucleotide sequence: TGTGCCAGCAGCGGGGGCTACACCTTC. Protein: CASSGGYTF.

The J gene is TRBJ2-7, the V gene TRBV7-9; the match to TRBD2 covers 9 bases. Germline V gene lookup returns CDR1 SEHNR and CDR2 FQNEAQ (reference sequence). The CDR3 sequence is 16 residues long. The V and J ends lost 5 bases and 3 bases, in that order; junction bases with no gene match: 11. The DNA for the CDR3 is TGTGCCAGCAGCCGGGCGGGAGGGGGCAGTTTCTACGAGCAGTACTTC. Its protein product is CASSRAGGGSFYEQYF.

This chain uses TRBV28 with TRBJ1-2; TRBD1 might be the D (5 bases). Germline V gene data show CDR1 as MDHEN and CDR2 as SYDVKM. Trimming left V 11 bases short and J 5 bases short, with 12 bases between. This CDR3 spans 11 amino acids. CDR3 protein: CAAREGYGYTF. DNA for the CDR3: TGTGCCGCGCGGGAGGGGTATGGCTACACCTTC.

The rearrangement links TRBV4-2 to TRBJ2-1, with 11 bases aligning to TRBD2. CDR1 LGHNA and CDR2 YNFKEQ come from the germline V gene. The CDR3 consists of 17 residues. Germline trimming cut 0 bases from V and 4 bases from J; bases unmatched to any gene: 5. The CDR3 nucleotides are TGTGCCAGCAGCCAAGATCGGACTAGCGGGCTTTACAATGAGCAGTTCTTC. Translated: CASSQDRTSGLYNEQFF.

This rearrangement joins TRBV19 to TRBJ2-1; D call uncertain. Germline V gives CDR1 LNHDA, CDR2 SQIVND (reference sequence). V dropped 7 bases and J dropped 1 base, with 14 bases sitting between them. The CDR3 is 15 residues long. The CDR3 bases are TGTGCCAGTACCCTCGACCGTTCGTCCTACAATGAGCAGTTCTTC. Translating it yields CASTLDRSSYNEQFF.

V is TRBV6-5 and J is TRBJ1-2; the D is unclear. V gave up 0 bases and J gave up 3 bases, with 8 bases separating them. The CDR3 has 14 amino acids. Germline CDR1 is MNHEY and CDR2 is SVGAGI. CDR3 DNA: TGTGCCAGCAGTTACTCGCAGTCGGACTATGGCTACACCTTC. Translated, it gives CASSYSQSDYGYTF.

V is TRBV5-8 and J is TRBJ2-3; D gene unclear. The CDR3 runs 11 residues. Germline V gene data show CDR1 as SGHTS and CDR2 as YDEGEE. Trimming removed 1 base from V and 11 bases from J, with 8 bases in between. CDR3 nucleotides: TGTGCCAGCAGCTTGAGGGTCAAGCAGTATTTT. This translates into CASSLRVKQYF.

This chain links TRBV7-3 with TRBJ2-1, with a weak D call TRBD2 (6 bases). This CDR3 spans 15 amino acids. Trimming removed 0 bases from V and 3 bases from J, with 9 bases in between. Germline CDR1 SGHTA, CDR2 FQGTGA. This CDR3 is CASSLTGGGYNEQFF. In nucleotides, the CDR3 is TGTGCCAGCAGCTTAACCGGGGGAGGCTACAATGAGCAGTTCTTC. Supplemented by reference TRBV7-3 and TRBJ2-1, the full variable domain reads GAGVSQTPSNKVTEKGKYVELRCDPISGHTALYWYRQSLGQGPEFLIYFQGTGAADDSGLPNDRFFAVRPEGSVSTLKIQRTERGDSAVYLCASSLTGGGYNEQFFGPGTRLTVL.

The chain couples TRBV27 to TRBJ2-7; D call uncertain. V lost 5 bases, J lost 3 bases, and 14 bases lay in between. The length of the CDR3 is 14 residues. Germline lookup yields CDR1 MNHEY and CDR2 SMNVEV (reference sequence). CDR3 coding DNA: TGTGCCAGCAGTCCCGGCCAGGATAACTACGAGCAGTACTTC. This translates into CASSPGQDNYEQYF.

This clone was counted once. This rearrangement joins TRBV18 to TRBJ2-5; TRBD2 agrees at 14 bases. V shed 4 bases and J 3 bases; nucleotides not matched to a gene: 19. This CDR3 has 21 amino acids. Germline values: CDR1 KGHSH, CDR2 LQKENI. CDR3 DNA sequence: TGTGCCAGCTCACAAGTTCCCGGGACTAGCGGGAGCGAGTGGGTAGAAGAGACCCAGTACTTC. Translation gives CASSQVPGTSGSEWVEETQYF.

Comments on this clone: The sample carries other DNA sequences with the same CDR3. The CDR3 reads CASSQGLADYNEQFF. In nucleotides, the CDR3 is TGCGCCAGCAGCCAAGGACTAGCGGATTACAATGAGCAGTTCTTC. This chain connects TRBV4-3 to TRBJ2-1; 9 nucleotides agree with TRBD2. V was pared by 1 base and J by 4 bases, with 2 bases of the junction left unmatched. Germline-derived CDR1 and CDR2 are LGHNA and YSLEER. The CDR3 length is 15 residues.

This chain uses TRBV2 with TRBJ2-1; D is unclear. CDR1 is SNHLY and CDR2 is FYNNEI in the germline V gene. The CDR3 consists of 17 residues. V shed 5 bases and J shed 9 bases, with 26 bases lying between them. The CDR3: CASSSVLDSQRSSEQFF. CDR3 nucleotides: TGTGCCAGCAGTAGCGTCCTCGACTCTCAGAGGTCGAGTGAGCAGTTCTTC.

The rearrangement joins TRBV9 to TRBJ2-1; TRBD2 matches at 7 bases. After removal of 3 bases from V and 0 bases from J, the junction contained 3 bases not matched to a gene. This CDR3 is 15 amino acids long. Germline CDR1 is SGDLS and CDR2 is YYNGEE. The CDR3 sequence: CASSGGGSSYNEQFF. CDR3 sequence (DNA): TGTGCCAGCAGCGGGGGCGGGAGCTCCTACAATGAGCAGTTCTTC.

This chain links TRBV15 with TRBJ1-1; a weak D match, TRBD1 (5 bases). Trimming pared 5 bases from V and 0 bases from J, leaving 7 bases between. Looked up from germline, CDR1 is LNHNV and CDR2 is YYDKDF (reference sequence). The CDR3 spans 13 residues. This chain's CDR3 is CATSGGVNTEAFF. In DNA, the CDR3 is TGTGCCACCAGCGGGGGTGTGAACACTGAAGCTTTCTTT. The variable domain in full, completed from reference TRBV15 and TRBJ1-1, reads DAMVIQNPRYQVTQFGKPVTLSCSQTLNHNVMYWYQQKSSQAPKLLFHYYDKDFNNEADTPDNFQSRRPNTSFCFLDIRSPGLGDTAMYLCATSGGVNTEAFFGQGTRLTVV.

This chain connects TRBV18 to TRBJ1-6; D possibly corresponds to TRBD1 (6 bases). The germline CDR1 and CDR2 sequences are KGHSH and LQKENI. V shed 3 bases and J shed 6 bases, with 9 bases lying between them. The CDR3 is made up of 14 amino acids. CDR3 DNA: TGTGCCAGCTCACCGCAGGGGCGTAATTCACCCCTCCACTTT. It yields the protein CASSPQGRNSPLHF.

This clone occurred once. Other DNA sequences in the sample encode the same CDR3. V is TRBV5-5 and J is TRBJ2-7; 7 nucleotides line up with TRBD1. Trimming removed 2 bases from V and 6 bases from J; junction bases left unmatched: 5. The CDR3 length is 13 residues. The germline gives CDR1 SGHKS, CDR2 YYEKEE (reference sequence). The CDR3 sequence: CASSLTGAGEQYF. The CDR3 coding sequence is TGTGCCAGCAGCTTAACAGGGGCGGGCGAGCAGTACTTC.

The CDR3 loop reads CASSSSGQGYTQYF. CDR3 bases: TGTGCCAGCAGCTCCAGCGGACAGGGTTATACGCAGTATTTT. This chain uses TRBV7-6 with TRBJ2-3, with 8 positions matching TRBD1. With V trimmed by 4 bases and J by 7 bases, 7 bases remained unmatched. Germline values: CDR1 SGHVS, CDR2 FNYEAQ. The CDR3 spans 14 residues.

This chain links TRBV5-1 with TRBJ1-2, with 8 positions matching TRBD1. The CDR3 contains 14 residues. The ends lost 4 bases at V and 3 bases at J; junction bases unmatched: 5. CDR1 is SGHRS and CDR2 is YFSETQ in the germline V gene. CDR3 in DNA: TGCGCCAGCAGCCACAAGACAGGGGACTATGGCTACACCTTC. It is translated as CASSHKTGDYGYTF.

This clone was found a few times. At one boundary the junction diverges from the germline segment, which might be a read error. The chain recombines TRBV19 with TRBJ2-7; no clear D gene. The CDR3 totals 12 residues. CDR1 is LNHDA, CDR2 SQIVND, per germline (reference sequence). CDR3 region: CRPRLLAYEQYF. DNA of the CDR3: TGCCGCCCCCGGCTCCTCGCCTACGAGCAGTACTTC.

CDR3 coding DNA: TGCGCCAGCAGCCAAGAAACCGGGACTAGCGGGGCTTACGAGCAGTACTTC. Amino acids: CASSQETGTSGAYEQYF. The rearrangement links TRBV4-1 to TRBJ2-7; 13 positions agree with TRBD2. Trimming at V came to 0 bases and at J to 4 bases, leaving 6 bases not matched to a gene. The CDR3 consists of 17 residues. Germline V gives CDR1 MGHRA, CDR2 YSYEKL.

The chain is built from TRBV4-2 and TRBJ1-1, with D hard to call. The V and J ends lost 0 bases and 1 base respectively, with 3 bases between them. CDR3 size: 13 residues. Germline V gene data show CDR1 as LGHNA and CDR2 as YNFKEQ. The CDR3 DNA sequence: TGTGCCAGCAGCCAAGAAGAGAACACTGAAGCTTTCTTT. It codes for CASSQEENTEAFF.

The rearrangement joins TRBV4-3 to TRBJ2-7; TRBD1 aligns across 7 bases. The CDR3 is 15 residues long. With V trimmed by 4 bases and J by 6 bases, 12 bases remained unmatched. Germline assignment: CDR1 LGHNA and CDR2 YSLEER. For the CDR3, the DNA is TGCGCCAGCAGCCTAAAAGGGGGCTTAGGGTCCGAGCAGTACTTC. It yields the protein CASSLKGGLGSEQYF.

This chain connects TRBV27 to TRBJ1-2, with a weak D call TRBD1 (6 bases). V lost 5 bases and J 4 bases, leaving 17 bases between the germline ends. Germline V CDR1 and CDR2: MNHEY, SMNVEV (reference sequence). This CDR3 spans 15 amino acids. CDR3 sequence reads: CASSKTGFGSYGYTF. The CDR3 nucleotides are TGTGCCAGCAGTAAGACAGGTTTCGGGTCCTATGGCTACACCTTC.